The sequence of this T cell receptor beta chain was determined in a study of human T cells and chemical hapten exposure. About the study: Per-sample TCR yield variability stemmed mainly from small pooled library volume differences. Study conclusions and caveats: Expanded TCRs grouped into significantly more large CDR3 similarity clusters than controls produced.

After removal of 2 bases from V and 5 bases from J, the junction contained 2 bases not matched to a gene. The CDR3 has 14 amino acids. Germline CDR1 SGHNT, CDR2 YYREEE (reference sequence). This clonotype was seen a few times. Its cognate antigen is unknown. TCRdb analysed the RACE reads with MiXCR anew, one entry per CDR3 protein. Counted here are under 200,000 distinct CDR3 sequences, approximately 15% occurring once; the ten biggest clones make up 1.7%. Time point indicated: patch test 1, 2 weeks after DPC sensitization. The treatment was: therapeutic diphenylcyclopropenone sensitization with weekly scalp DPC. Unfractionated whole blood yielded the extracted total RNA.

The clonotype comes from a woman aged 30 to 39 with alopecia areata. Some clones in this sample may be carry-over from other donors' samples. This sample comprised whole blood, obtained in connection with sensitization to the hapten diphenylcyclopropenone (DPC). The V and J genes are TRBV5-4 and TRBJ2-1; 9 bases match TRBD2. The CDR3 is CASSLASGNNEQFF. CDR3 coding DNA: TGTGCCAGCAGCTTAGCTAGCGGGAACAATGAGCAGTTCTTC. Using reference TRBV5-4 and TRBJ2-1 for the parts outside the CDR3, the full variable domain is ETGVTQSPTHLIKTRGQQVTLRCSSQSGHNTVSWYQQALGQGPQFIFQYYREEENGRGNFPPRFSGLQFPNYSSELNVNALELDDSALYLCASSLASGNNEQFFGPGTRLTVL.